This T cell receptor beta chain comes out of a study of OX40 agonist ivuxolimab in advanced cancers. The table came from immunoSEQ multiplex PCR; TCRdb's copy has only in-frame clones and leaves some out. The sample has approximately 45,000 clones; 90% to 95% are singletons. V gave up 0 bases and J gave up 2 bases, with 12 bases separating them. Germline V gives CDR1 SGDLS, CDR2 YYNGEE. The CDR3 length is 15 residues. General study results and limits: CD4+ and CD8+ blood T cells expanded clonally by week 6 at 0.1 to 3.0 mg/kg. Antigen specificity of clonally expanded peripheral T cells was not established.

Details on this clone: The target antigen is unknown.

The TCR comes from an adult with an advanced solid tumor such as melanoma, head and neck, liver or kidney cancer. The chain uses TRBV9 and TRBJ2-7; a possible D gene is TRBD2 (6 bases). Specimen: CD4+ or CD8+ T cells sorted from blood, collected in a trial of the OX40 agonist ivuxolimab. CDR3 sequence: CASSVASSATYEQYF. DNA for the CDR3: TGTGCCAGCAGCGTAGCGTCTAGCGCTACCTACGAGCAGTACTTC.